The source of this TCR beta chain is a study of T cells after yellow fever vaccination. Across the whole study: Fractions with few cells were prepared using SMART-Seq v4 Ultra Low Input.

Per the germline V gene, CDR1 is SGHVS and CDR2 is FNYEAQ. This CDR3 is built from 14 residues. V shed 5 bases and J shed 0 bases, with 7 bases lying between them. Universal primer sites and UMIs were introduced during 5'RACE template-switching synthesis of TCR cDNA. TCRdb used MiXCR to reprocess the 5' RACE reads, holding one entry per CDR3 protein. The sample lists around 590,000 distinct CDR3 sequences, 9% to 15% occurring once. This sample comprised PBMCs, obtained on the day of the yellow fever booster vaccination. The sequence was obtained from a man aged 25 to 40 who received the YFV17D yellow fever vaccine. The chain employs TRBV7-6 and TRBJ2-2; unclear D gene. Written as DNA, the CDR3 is TGTGCCAGCAGCCCTATCACGAACACCGGGGAGCTGTTTTTT. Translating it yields CASSPITNTGELFF.